Listed here is a single T cell receptor (beta chain). This sample is part of a study of blood T cell repertoires in COVID-19. As for the study in general: PBMCs, B-cell-depleted T cells, or T cells provided the cDNA or gDNA that made up the material.

This CDR3 comprises 14 residues. V lost 0 bases, J lost 5 bases, and 8 bases lay in between. Clones were read by immunoSEQ multiplex PCR, and TCRdb kept only the in-frame ones, dropping some. The sample lists 300,000 or so clones; roughly 90% were seen once. Sample: peripheral blood. The clonotype originates from a woman in her twenties or thirties with COVID-19, enrolled during active disease. The V gene is TRBV5-3, the J gene TRBJ1-4; D call uncertain. TRBV5-3 is annotated as an ORF whose role is uncertain. The chain's CDR3 is CARSLDGENEKLFF. CDR3 bases: TGTGCCAGAAGCTTGGACGGGGAAAATGAAAAACTGTTTTTT.